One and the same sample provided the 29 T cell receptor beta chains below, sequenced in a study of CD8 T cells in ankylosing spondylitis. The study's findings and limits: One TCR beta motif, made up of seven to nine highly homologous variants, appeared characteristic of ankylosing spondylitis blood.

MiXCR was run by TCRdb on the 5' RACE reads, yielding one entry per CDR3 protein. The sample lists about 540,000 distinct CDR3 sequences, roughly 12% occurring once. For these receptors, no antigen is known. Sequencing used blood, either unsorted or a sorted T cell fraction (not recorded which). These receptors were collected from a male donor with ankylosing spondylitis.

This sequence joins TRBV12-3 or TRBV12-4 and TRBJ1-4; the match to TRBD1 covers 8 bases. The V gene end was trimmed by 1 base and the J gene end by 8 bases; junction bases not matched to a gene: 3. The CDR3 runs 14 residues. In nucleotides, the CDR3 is TGTGCCAGCAGTTTAGTACAGGGGGAGGAAAAACTGTTTTTT. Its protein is CASSLVQGEEKLFF.

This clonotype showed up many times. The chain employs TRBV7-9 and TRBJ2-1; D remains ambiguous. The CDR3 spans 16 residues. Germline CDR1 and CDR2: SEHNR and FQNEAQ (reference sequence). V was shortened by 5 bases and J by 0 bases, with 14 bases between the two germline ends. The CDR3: CASSPRRRSSYNEQFF. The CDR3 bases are TGTGCCAGCAGCCCACGCCGGCGAAGCTCCTACAATGAGCAGTTCTTC.

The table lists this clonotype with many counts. In DNA form, the CDR3 reads TGCAGCGGGGGACTAAGCTCTGGACATATGAATACGCAGTATTTT. Its translation is CSGGLSSGHMNTQYF. The rearrangement uses TRBV29-1 and TRBJ2-3, with TRBD2 identical over 7 bases. Germline CDR1 is SQVTM and CDR2 is ANQGSEA. This CDR3 is 15 amino acids long. J lost 7 bases, V lost 7 bases, and 17 bases had no gene match.

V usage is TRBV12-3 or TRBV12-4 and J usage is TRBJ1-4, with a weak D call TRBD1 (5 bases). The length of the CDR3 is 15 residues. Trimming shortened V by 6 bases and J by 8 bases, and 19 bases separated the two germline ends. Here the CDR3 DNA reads TGTGCCAGCAGGCCACCCCGGGGCCTGGGCGAAAAACTGTTTTTT. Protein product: CASRPPRGLGEKLFF.

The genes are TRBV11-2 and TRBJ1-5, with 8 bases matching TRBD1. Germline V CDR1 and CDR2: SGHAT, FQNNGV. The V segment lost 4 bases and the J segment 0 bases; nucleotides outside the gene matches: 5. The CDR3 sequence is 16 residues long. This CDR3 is CASSSGTGLSNQPQHF. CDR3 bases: TGTGCCAGCAGCTCCGGGACAGGTCTTAGCAATCAGCCCCAGCATTTT.

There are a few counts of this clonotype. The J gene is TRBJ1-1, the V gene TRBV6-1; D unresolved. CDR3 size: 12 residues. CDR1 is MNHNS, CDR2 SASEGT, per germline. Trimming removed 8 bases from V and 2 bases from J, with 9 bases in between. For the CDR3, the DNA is TGTGCCAGCGGGGAGACCAACACTGAAGCTTTCTTT. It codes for CASGETNTEAFF.

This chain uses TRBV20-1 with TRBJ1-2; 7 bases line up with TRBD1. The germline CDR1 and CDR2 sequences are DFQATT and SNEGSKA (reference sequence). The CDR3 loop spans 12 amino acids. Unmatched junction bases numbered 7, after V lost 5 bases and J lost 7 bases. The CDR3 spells CSAAGQGGGYTF. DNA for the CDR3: TGCAGTGCTGCGGGGCAGGGGGGTGGCTACACCTTC.

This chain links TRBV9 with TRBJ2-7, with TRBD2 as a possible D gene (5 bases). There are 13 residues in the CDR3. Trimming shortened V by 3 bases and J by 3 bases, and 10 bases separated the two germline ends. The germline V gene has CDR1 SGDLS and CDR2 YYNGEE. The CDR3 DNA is TGTGCCAGCAGCGGAACTAGTGTCTACGAGCAGTACTTC. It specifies CASSGTSVYEQYF. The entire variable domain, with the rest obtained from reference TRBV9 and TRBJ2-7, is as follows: DSGVTQTPKHLITATGQRVTLRCSPRSGDLSVYWYQQSLDQGLQFLIQYYNGEERAKGNILERFSAQQFPDLHSELNLSSLELGDSALYFCASSGTSVYEQYFGPGTRLTVT.

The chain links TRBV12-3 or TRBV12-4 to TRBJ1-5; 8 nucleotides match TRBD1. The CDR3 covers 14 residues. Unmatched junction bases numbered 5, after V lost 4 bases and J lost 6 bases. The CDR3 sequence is CASSSTGAAQPQHF. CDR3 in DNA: TGTGCCAGCAGTTCGACAGGGGCTGCTCAGCCCCAGCATTTT.

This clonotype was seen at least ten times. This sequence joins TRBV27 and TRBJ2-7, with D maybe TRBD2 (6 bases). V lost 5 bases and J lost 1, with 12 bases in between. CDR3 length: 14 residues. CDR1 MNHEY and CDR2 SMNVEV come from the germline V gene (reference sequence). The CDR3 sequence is CASSPSGQSYEQYF. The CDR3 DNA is TGTGCCAGCAGTCCGAGCGGGCAGTCCTACGAGCAGTACTTC.

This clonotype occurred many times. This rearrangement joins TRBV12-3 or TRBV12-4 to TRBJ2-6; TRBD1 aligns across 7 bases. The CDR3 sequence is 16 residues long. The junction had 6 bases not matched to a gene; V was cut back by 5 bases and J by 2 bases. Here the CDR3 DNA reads TGTGCCAGCAGTCCCATCACAGGGGCTGGGGCCAACGTCCTGACTTTC. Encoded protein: CASSPITGAGANVLTF.

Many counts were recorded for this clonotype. In DNA form, the CDR3 reads TGTGCCAGCAGGCCAGACGGGATGTTATCCTACGAGCAGTACTTC. Encoded protein: CASRPDGMLSYEQYF. This chain joins TRBV7-9 and TRBJ2-7; weak D call: TRBD2 (5 bases). Germline lookup yields CDR1 SEHNR and CDR2 FQNEAQ (reference sequence). Between the trimmed V and J ends, which lost 6 bases and 1 base, there was a span of 16 bases. The CDR3 sequence is 15 residues long.

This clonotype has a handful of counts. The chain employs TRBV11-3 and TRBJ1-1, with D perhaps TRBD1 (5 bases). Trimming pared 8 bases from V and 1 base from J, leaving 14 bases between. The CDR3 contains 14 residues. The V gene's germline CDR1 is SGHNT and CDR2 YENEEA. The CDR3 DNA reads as TGTGCCAGCGGACCGGGACTGCAGAACACTGAAGCTTTCTTT. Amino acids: CASGPGLQNTEAFF.

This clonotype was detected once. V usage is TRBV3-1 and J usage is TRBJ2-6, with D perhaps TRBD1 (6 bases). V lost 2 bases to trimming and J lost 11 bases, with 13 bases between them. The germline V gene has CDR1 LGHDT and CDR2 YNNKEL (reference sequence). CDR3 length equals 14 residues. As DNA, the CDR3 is TGTGCCAGCAGCCAATCCCAGGGGCCCCACGTCCTGACTTTC. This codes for CASSQSQGPHVLTF.

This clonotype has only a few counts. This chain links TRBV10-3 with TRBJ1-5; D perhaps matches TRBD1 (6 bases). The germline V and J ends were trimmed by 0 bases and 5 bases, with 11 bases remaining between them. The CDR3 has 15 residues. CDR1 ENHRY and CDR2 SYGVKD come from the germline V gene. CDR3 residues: CAISESGGQDQPQHF. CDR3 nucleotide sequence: TGTGCCATCAGTGAGTCTGGGGGGCAGGATCAGCCCCAGCATTTT.

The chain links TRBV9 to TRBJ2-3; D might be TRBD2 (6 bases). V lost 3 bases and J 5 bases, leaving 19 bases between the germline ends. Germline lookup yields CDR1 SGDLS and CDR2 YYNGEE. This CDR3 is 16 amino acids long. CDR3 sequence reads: CASSALGPPEGDTQYF. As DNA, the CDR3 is TGTGCCAGCAGCGCTCTGGGACCCCCGGAGGGAGATACGCAGTATTTT.

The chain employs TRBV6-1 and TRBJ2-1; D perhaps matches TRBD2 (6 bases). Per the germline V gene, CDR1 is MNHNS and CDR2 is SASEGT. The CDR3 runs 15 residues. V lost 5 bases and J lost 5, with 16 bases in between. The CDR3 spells CASSPFGGAHNEQFF. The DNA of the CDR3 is TGTGCCAGCAGTCCCTTTGGCGGGGCCCACAATGAGCAGTTCTTC.

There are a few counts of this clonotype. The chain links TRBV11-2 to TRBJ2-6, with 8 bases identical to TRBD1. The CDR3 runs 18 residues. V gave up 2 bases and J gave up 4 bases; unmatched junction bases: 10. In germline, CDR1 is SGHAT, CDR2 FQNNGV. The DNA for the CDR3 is TGTGCCAGCAGCTTATTGTGGACAGGGTGGTCCGGGGCCAACGTCCTGACTTTC. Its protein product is CASSLLWTGWSGANVLTF.

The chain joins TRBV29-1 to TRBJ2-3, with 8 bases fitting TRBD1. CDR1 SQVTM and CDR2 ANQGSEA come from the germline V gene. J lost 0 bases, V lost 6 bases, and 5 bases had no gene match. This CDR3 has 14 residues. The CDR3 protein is CSVLRDRSTDTQYF. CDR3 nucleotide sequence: TGCAGCGTGCTCCGGGACAGGAGCACAGATACGCAGTATTTT.

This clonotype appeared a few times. CDR3: CSAVGGSLILANYGYTF. CDR3 nucleotide sequence: TGCAGTGCCGTCGGCGGCAGCCTTATTCTAGCTAACTATGGCTACACCTTC. The chain combines TRBV20-1 with TRBJ1-2, with no clear D. Looked up from germline, CDR1 is DFQATT and CDR2 is SNEGSKA (reference sequence). The CDR3 has 17 residues. V was pared by 6 bases and J by 0 bases, with 23 bases between.

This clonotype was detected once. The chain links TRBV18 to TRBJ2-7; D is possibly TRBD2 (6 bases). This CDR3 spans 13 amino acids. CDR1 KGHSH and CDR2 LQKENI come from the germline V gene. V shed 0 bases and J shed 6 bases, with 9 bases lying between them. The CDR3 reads CASSPPGGFEQYV. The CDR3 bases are TGTGCCAGCTCACCACCAGGAGGGTTCGAGCAGTACGTC.

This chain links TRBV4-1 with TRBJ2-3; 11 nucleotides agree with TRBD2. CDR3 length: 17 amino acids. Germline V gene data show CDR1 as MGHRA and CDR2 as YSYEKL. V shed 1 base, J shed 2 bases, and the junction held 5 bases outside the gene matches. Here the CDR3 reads CASSQAIAGGHTDTQYF. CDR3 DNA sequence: TGCGCCAGCAGCCAAGCAATAGCGGGAGGGCACACAGATACGCAGTATTTT.

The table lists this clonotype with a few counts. The CDR3 bases are TGTGCCAGCAGCGGGGTCATCACAGGGACCAATGAGCAGTTCTTC. Its translation: CASSGVITGTNEQFF. The rearrangement links TRBV5-6 to TRBJ2-1, with D perhaps matching TRBD1 (6 bases). The CDR3 is made up of 15 amino acids. Germline CDR1 and CDR2: SGHDT and YYEEEE. V lost 4 bases and J lost 6, with 17 bases in between. The variable domain in full, completed from reference TRBV5-6 and TRBJ2-1, reads DAGVTQSPTHLIKTRGQQVTLRCSPKSGHDTVSWYQQALGQGPQFIFQYYEEEERQRGNFPDRFSGHQFPNYSSELNVNALLLGDSALYLCASSGVITGTNEQFFGPGTRLTVL.

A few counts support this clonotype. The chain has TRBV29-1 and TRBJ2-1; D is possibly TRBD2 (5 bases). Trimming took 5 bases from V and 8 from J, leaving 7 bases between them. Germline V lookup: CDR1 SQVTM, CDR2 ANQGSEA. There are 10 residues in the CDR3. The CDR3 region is CSVIAYEQFF. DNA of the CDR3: TGCAGCGTTATAGCGTATGAGCAGTTCTTC.

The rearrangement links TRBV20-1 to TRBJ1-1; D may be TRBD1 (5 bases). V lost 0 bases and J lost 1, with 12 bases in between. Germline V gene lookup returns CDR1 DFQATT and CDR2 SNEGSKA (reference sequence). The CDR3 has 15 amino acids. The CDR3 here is CSARDLRGSNTEAFF. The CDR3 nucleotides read TGCAGTGCTAGAGATCTTCGGGGGTCGAACACTGAAGCTTTCTTT.

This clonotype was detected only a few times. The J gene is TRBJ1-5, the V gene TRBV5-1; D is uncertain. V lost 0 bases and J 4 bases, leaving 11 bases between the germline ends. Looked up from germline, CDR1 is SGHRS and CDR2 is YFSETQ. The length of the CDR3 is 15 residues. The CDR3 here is CASSLVAGENQPQHF. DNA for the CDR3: TGCGCCAGCAGCTTGGTGGCAGGCGAGAATCAGCCCCAGCATTTT.

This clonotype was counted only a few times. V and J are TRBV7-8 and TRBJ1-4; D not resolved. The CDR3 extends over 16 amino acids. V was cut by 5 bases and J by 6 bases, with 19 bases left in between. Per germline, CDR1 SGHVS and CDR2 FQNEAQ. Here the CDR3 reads CASSPRFGERDEKLFF. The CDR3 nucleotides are TGTGCCAGCAGCCCCCGGTTCGGAGAGAGAGATGAAAAACTGTTTTTT.

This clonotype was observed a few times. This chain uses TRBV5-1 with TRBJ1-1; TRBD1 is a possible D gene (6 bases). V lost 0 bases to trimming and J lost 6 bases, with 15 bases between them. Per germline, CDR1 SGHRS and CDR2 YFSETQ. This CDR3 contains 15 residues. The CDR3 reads CASSLEGDPSAEAFF. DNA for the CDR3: TGCGCCAGCAGCTTGGAGGGGGACCCGTCCGCTGAAGCTTTCTTT.

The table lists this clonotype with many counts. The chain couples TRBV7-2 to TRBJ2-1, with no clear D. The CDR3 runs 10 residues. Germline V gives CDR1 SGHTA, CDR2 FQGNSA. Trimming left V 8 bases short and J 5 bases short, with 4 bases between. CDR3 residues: CASGDNEQFF. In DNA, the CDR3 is TGTGCCAGCGGGGACAATGAGCAGTTCTTC.